A single sample gave rise to the 21 T cell receptor beta chains below, sequenced in a study of blood T cell repertoires in COVID-19. The assay was immunoSEQ multiplex PCR, and TCRdb's table has in-frame clones only and misses some. The profile covers fewer than 250,000 clones, with more than 75% appearing a single time and less than 8% taken by the ten largest. Sequenced: PBMCs or T cells enriched from blood (not recorded which). The receptors come from a man aged 30 to 39 in a cohort exposed to, infected with or recovered from COVID-19 (not recorded which).

V and J are TRBV19 and TRBJ1-1, with TRBD1 matching over 9 bases. The CDR3 is made up of 16 amino acids. V lost 5 bases, J lost 1 base, and 8 bases stayed unmatched. Germline lookup yields CDR1 LNHDA and CDR2 SQIVND (reference sequence). CDR3 sequence: CASSVGTGPANTEAFF. CDR3 sequence (DNA): TGTGCCAGTAGTGTCGGGACAGGGCCAGCGAACACTGAAGCTTTCTTT.

V and J are TRBV5-8 and TRBJ2-1; the D gene is possibly TRBD2 (8 bases). The CDR3 is 17 residues long. The V and J ends lost 4 bases and 4 bases respectively, with 21 bases between them. Germline CDR1 SGHTS, CDR2 YDEGEE. The CDR3 DNA reads as TGTGCCAGCAGCGCGGACAGGCAGGCGGGGGGTTACAATGAGCAGTTCTTC. This translates into CASSADRQAGGYNEQFF. The full variable domain, its missing parts supplied by reference TRBV5-8 and TRBJ2-1, is EAGVTQSPTHLIKTRGQQATLRCSPISGHTSVYWYQQALGLGLQFLLWYDEGEERNRGNFPPRFSGRQFPNYSSELNVNALELEDSALYLCASSADRQAGGYNEQFFGPGTRLTVL.

This chain links TRBV5-5 with TRBJ2-7; 13 positions match TRBD2. There are 15 residues in the CDR3. In germline, CDR1 is SGHKS, CDR2 YYEKEE (reference sequence). V was clipped by 4 bases and J by 6 bases; unmatched bases: 7. Written as DNA, the CDR3 is TGTGCCAGCAGCCCCCGACTAGCGGGGGGTCTCGAGCAGTACTTC. Protein product: CASSPRLAGGLEQYF.

The CDR3 region has the DNA TGCAGTGCAACAGGGAACACTGAAGCTTTCTTT. It is translated as CSATGNTEAFF. This chain links TRBV20-1 with TRBJ1-1; D is perhaps TRBD1 (5 bases). The CDR3 runs to 11 residues. Deletions cut 6 bases from V and 1 base from J, with 6 bases between. The germline V gene encodes CDR1 DFQATT and CDR2 SNEGSKA (reference sequence).

V usage is TRBV7-9 and J usage is TRBJ1-1; TRBD1 is a possible D gene (5 bases). Looked up from germline, CDR1 is SEHNR and CDR2 is FQNEAQ (reference sequence). V was shortened by 5 bases and J by 5 bases, with 15 bases between the two germline ends. The CDR3 loop spans 14 amino acids. CDR3 in DNA: TGTGCCAGCAGCCCATCGGGGGTCGGAACTGAAGCTTTCTTT. Translation gives CASSPSGVGTEAFF.

The rearrangement uses TRBV9 and TRBJ1-6; 8 bases fit TRBD1. The germline CDR1 and CDR2 sequences are SGDLS and YYNGEE. V shed 7 bases, J shed 10 bases, and the junction held 10 bases outside the gene matches. This CDR3 spans 14 amino acids. The CDR3 loop is CASSLTGEDSPLHF. CDR3 bases: TGTGCCAGCTCACTGACAGGGGAAGACTCACCCCTCCACTTT.

This chain links TRBV9 with TRBJ1-1; a weak D match, TRBD1 (5 bases). Trimming took 8 bases from V and 0 from J, leaving 14 bases between them. The CDR3 is 14 residues long. CDR1 and CDR2 (germline): SGDLS, YYNGEE. The chain's CDR3 is CASGWTDMNTEAFF. The CDR3, as DNA: TGTGCCAGTGGGTGGACGGACATGAACACTGAAGCTTTCTTT.

This clone has a handful of counts. This chain links TRBV18 with TRBJ1-1; TRBD1 aligns across 8 bases. Germline assignment: CDR1 KGHSH and CDR2 LQKENI. The V gene end was trimmed by 4 bases and the J gene end by 1 base; junction bases not matched to a gene: 2. The CDR3 extends over 14 amino acids. Written as DNA, the CDR3 is TGTGCCAGCTCACGACAGGGGCAGAACACTGAAGCTTTCTTT. Amino acid sequence: CASSRQGQNTEAFF.

The chain uses TRBV28 and TRBJ1-1, with unresolved D. This CDR3 is 15 amino acids long. Germline lookup yields CDR1 MDHEN and CDR2 SYDVKM. V was clipped by 7 bases and J by 1 base, with 16 bases between them. This CDR3 reads CASIPQSPGNTEAFF. The CDR3 DNA is TGTGCCAGCATCCCACAATCACCAGGGAACACTGAAGCTTTCTTT.

The CDR3 DNA reads as TGTGCCAGCAGTTACTCGACAGGGGTGGATGGCTACACCTTC. Protein sequence: CASSYSTGVDGYTF. This chain uses TRBV6-2 or TRBV6-3 with TRBJ1-2; 8 bases fit TRBD1. The CDR3 is made up of 14 amino acids. The V gene end was trimmed by 0 bases and the J gene end by 6 bases; junction bases not matched to a gene: 3. The germline V gene has CDR1 MNHEY and CDR2 SVGEGT.

The V gene is TRBV2, the J gene TRBJ2-1, with D tentatively TRBD1 (5 bases). The CDR3 contains 13 residues. Germline V gene lookup returns CDR1 SNHLY and CDR2 FYNNEI. The V end was cut by 7 bases, the J end by 4 bases, with 11 bases between. CDR3 DNA: TGTGCCAGCATGACAGAGAGTTACAATGAGCAGTTCTTC. It translates to CASMTESYNEQFF.

The CDR3 bases are TGCGCCAGCAGCCAAGGCCCCGGGGAGCAGTACTTC. It codes for CASSQGPGEQYF. This chain connects TRBV4-1 to TRBJ2-7; D not resolved. CDR3 length: 12 residues. Between the trimmed V and J ends, which lost 1 base and 7 bases, there was a span of 8 bases. Germline V gene lookup returns CDR1 MGHRA and CDR2 YSYEKL.

The rearrangement links TRBV7-2 to TRBJ2-5, with D unclear. The ends were cut back, 3 bases at V and 2 bases at J, with 10 bases in the middle. There are 14 residues in the CDR3. Germline V gene sequence: CDR1 SGHTA, CDR2 FQGNSA. The CDR3 loop reads CASSFPWQQETQYF. Written as DNA, the CDR3 is TGTGCCAGCAGCTTCCCCTGGCAGCAAGAGACCCAGTACTTC.

This chain uses TRBV18 with TRBJ2-1; D is uncertain. The length of the CDR3 is 17 residues. V shed 4 bases and J shed 0 bases, with 16 bases lying between them. Germline assignment: CDR1 KGHSH and CDR2 LQKENI. The CDR3 region is CASSQIPGGSSYNEQFF. The CDR3 DNA sequence: TGTGCCAGCTCACAGATCCCCGGCGGAAGCTCCTACAATGAGCAGTTCTTC.

The chain's CDR3 is CASSPFEQGRMGPQHF. CDR3 coding DNA: TGTGCCAGCAGTCCATTCGAACAGGGTAGGATGGGGCCCCAGCATTTT. The rearrangement joins TRBV27 to TRBJ1-5; possibly TRBD1 for D (6 bases). The ends were cut back, 5 bases at V and 9 bases at J, with 23 bases in the middle. Germline V lookup: CDR1 MNHEY, CDR2 SMNVEV (reference sequence). The CDR3 extends over 16 amino acids.

CDR3 sequence reads: CASSYDQTGSNEKLFF. In nucleotides, the CDR3 is TGTGCCAGCAGTTACGACCAAACAGGGAGTAATGAAAAACTGTTTTTT. The chain couples TRBV6-5 to TRBJ1-4, with D maybe TRBD1 (6 bases). The ends were cut back, 2 bases at V and 4 bases at J, with 14 bases in the middle. Germline lookup yields CDR1 MNHEY and CDR2 SVGAGI. CDR3 size: 16 residues.

The DNA of the CDR3 is TGTGCCAGCAGTTTATCGGCAGTATCCTACGAGCAGTACTTC. Translating it yields CASSLSAVSYEQYF. The J gene is TRBJ2-7, the V gene TRBV27; D unresolved. The ends were cut back, 0 bases at V and 1 base at J, with 7 bases in the middle. Looked up from germline, CDR1 is MNHEY and CDR2 is SMNVEV (reference sequence). The CDR3 sequence is 14 residues long.

V usage is TRBV7-9 and J usage is TRBJ2-5; 14 bases are shared with TRBD2. CDR3 size: 17 residues. The germline V gene has CDR1 SEHNR and CDR2 FQNEAQ (reference sequence). Germline trimming cut 5 bases from V and 5 bases from J; bases unmatched to any gene: 10. The CDR3 DNA is TGTGCCAGCAGCCCCGGGACTAGCGGGAGATTATGGGAGACCCAGTACTTC. It yields the protein CASSPGTSGRLWETQYF.

The gene calls are TRBV7-9 and TRBJ2-3, with D possibly matching TRBD1 (5 bases). Germline V CDR1 and CDR2: SEHNR, FQNEAQ (reference sequence). Trimming cost V 4 bases and J 0 bases, with 11 bases left between them. The CDR3 runs to 15 residues. The CDR3, as DNA: TGTGCCAGCAGCTCCGGACATACCAGCACAGATACGCAGTATTTT. Protein sequence: CASSSGHTSTDTQYF.

The chain carries TRBV9 and TRBJ2-3; 12 bases align to TRBD2. The CDR3 extends over 16 amino acids. Germline V gene data show CDR1 as SGDLS and CDR2 as YYNGEE. V lost 3 bases, J lost 4 bases, and 6 bases stayed unmatched. The CDR3: CASSDDLAGGPDTQYF. CDR3 sequence (DNA): TGTGCCAGCAGCGACGATCTAGCGGGAGGGCCAGATACGCAGTATTTT.

This rearrangement joins TRBV7-9 to TRBJ1-1; tentatively, D is TRBD1 (5 bases). The germline V gene has CDR1 SEHNR and CDR2 FQNEAQ (reference sequence). The CDR3 covers 14 residues. Trimming removed 0 bases at V and 1 base at J, with 6 bases between. In nucleotides, the CDR3 is TGTGCCAGCAGCTTAGCAGGGGAGAACACTGAAGCTTTCTTT. It translates to CASSLAGENTEAFF. Combining the CDR3 with reference TRBV7-9 and TRBJ1-1 gives the whole variable domain DTGVSQNPRHKITKRGQNVTFRCDPISEHNRLYWYRQTLGQGPEFLTYFQNEAQLEKSRLLSDRFSAERPKGSFSTLEIQRTEQGDSAMYLCASSLAGENTEAFFGQGTRLTVV.